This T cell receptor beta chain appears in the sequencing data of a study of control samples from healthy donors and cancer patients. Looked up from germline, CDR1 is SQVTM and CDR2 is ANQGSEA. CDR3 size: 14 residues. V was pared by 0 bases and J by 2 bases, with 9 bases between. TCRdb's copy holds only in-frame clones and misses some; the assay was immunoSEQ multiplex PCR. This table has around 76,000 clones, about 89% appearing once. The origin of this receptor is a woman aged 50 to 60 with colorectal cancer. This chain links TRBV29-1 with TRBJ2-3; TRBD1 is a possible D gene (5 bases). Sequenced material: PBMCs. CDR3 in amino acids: CSVEEPTVTDTQYF. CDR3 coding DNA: TGCAGCGTTGAAGAACCGACAGTCACAGATACGCAGTATTTT.